A selection of T cell receptor beta chains follows, all from one sample in a study of a mutant IDH1 vaccine in newly diagnosed glioma. The method was immunoSEQ multiplex PCR; TCRdb's version includes in-frame clones alone and lacks a portion of them. The table lists roughly 34,000 clones, 80% to 95% of them singletons. These receptors have no known antigen. Specimen: PBMCs, collected from a glioma patient whose treatment included an IDH1 peptide vaccine. The receptor set was obtained from a woman between 35 and 50 years old with glioma. Both conserved end residues are part of each CDR3. Fields, in order: clone size, J gene, D gene, V gene, CDR3 protein, CDR3 DNA. D genes are given only for firm matches. Clone size is not always given. Where it is, it says once, few, many or a class for expanded clones.

NA TRBJ1-1 NA TRBV4-3 CASSPGGSRNTEAFF TGCGCCAGCAGCCCCGGTGGGAGTCGGAACACTGAAGCTTTCTTT
NA TRBJ2-4 TRBD1 TRBV28 CASSLWGDRRLAKNIQYF TGTGCCAGCAGTTTATGGGGGGACAGGCGCTTAGCCAAAAACATTCAGTACTTC
NA TRBJ2-7 NA TRBV6-5 CASSYATGSFYEQYF TGTGCCAGCAGTTACGCAACAGGGAGCTTCTACGAGCAGTACTTC
NA TRBJ2-5 TRBD2 TRBV30 CAWRVAGGLQETQYF TGTGCCTGGAGGGTAGCGGGGGGGCTTCAAGAGACCCAGTACTTC
once TRBJ2-1 TRBD1 TRBV29-1 CSAGTDYNEQFF TGCAGCGCCGGGACAGACTACAATGAGCAGTTCTTC
NA TRBJ1-4 NA TRBV2 CASSPGVATNEKLFF TGTGCCAGCAGTCCCGGGGTTGCAACTAATGAAAAACTGTTTTTT
NA TRBJ2-1 NA TRBV29-1 CSAFDFSSYNEQFF TGCAGCGCTTTTGACTTCAGCTCCTACAATGAGCAGTTCTTC
NA TRBJ2-4 TRBD2 TRBV4-1 CASSQGRAGGRAKNIQYF TGCGCCAGCAGCCAGGGCCGAGCGGGAGGCCGAGCCAAAAACATTCAGTACTTC
NA TRBJ2-5 NA TRBV10-2 CASSDQETQYF TGCGCCAGCAGTGATCAAGAGACCCAGTACTTC
NA TRBJ2-5 NA TRBV6-5 CASSSQAGISETQYF TGTGCCAGCAGTTCCCAGGCAGGGATTTCGGAGACCCAGTACTTC
NA TRBJ1-3 NA TRBV5-1 CASRSGGPGNTIYF TGCGCCAGCAGATCTGGAGGACCTGGAAACACCATATATTTT
NA TRBJ1-2 TRBD1 TRBV7-2 CASSSPGQGGYGYTF TGTGCCAGCAGCTCACCCGGACAGGGCGGCTATGGCTACACCTTC
once TRBJ2-7 NA TRBV5-1 CASSLGLASYEQYF TGCGCCAGCAGTTTGGGACTGGCCTCCTACGAGCAGTACTTC
NA TRBJ1-1 NA TRBV2 CASSVWDGEAFF TGTGCCAGCAGTGTGTGGGATGGAGAAGCTTTCTTT
NA TRBJ1-2 NA TRBV15 CATSGETLNYGYTF TGTGCCACCAGCGGAGAGACACTTAACTATGGCTACACCTTC
NA TRBJ2-7 TRBD2 TRBV19 CASRPGTSGPYEQYF TGTGCCAGTAGGCCCGGGACTAGCGGACCCTACGAGCAGTACTTC
NA TRBJ2-1 TRBD2 TRBV13 CASTPGLADYNEQFF TGTGCCAGCACCCCGGGACTAGCGGATTACAATGAGCAGTTCTTC
NA TRBJ2-5 TRBD2 TRBV7-2 CASSFGAGGRETQYF TGTGCCAGCAGCTTCGGTGCGGGAGGACGAGAGACCCAGTACTTC
NA TRBJ2-1 NA TRBV5-8 CASSLSGRGRYNEQFF TGTGCCAGCAGCTTGTCCGGCAGGGGTCGATACAATGAGCAGTTCTTC
NA TRBJ2-5 TRBD2 TRBV5-1 CASSLGGLSQKETQYF TGCGCCAGCAGCTTGGGGGGACTATCTCAGAAAGAGACCCAGTACTTC
NA TRBJ1-6 NA TRBV5-6 CASSLLPDSNSPLHF TGTGCCAGCAGTCTACTACCGGACAGTAATTCACCCCTCCACTTT
NA TRBJ2-3 TRBD2 TRBV4-2 CASSQETSGGVRVDTQYF TGTGCCAGCAGCCAAGAGACTAGCGGGGGGGTCCGGGTGGATACGCAGTATTTT
NA TRBJ2-2 NA TRBV6-5 CASSYSFVTGELFF TGTGCCAGCAGTTACTCGTTTGTTACCGGGGAGCTGTTTTTT
NA TRBJ1-2 TRBD1 TRBV4-1 CASSQVGTGGRNYGYTF TGCGCCAGCAGCCAAGTAGGGACAGGGGGAAGGAACTATGGCTACACCTTC
few TRBJ1-5 NA TRBV21-1 CASRVRANSNQPQHF TGTGCCAGCCGTGTCAGGGCGAATAGCAATCAGCCCCAGCATTTT
NA TRBJ2-1 NA TRBV7-2 CASSLDSGAGYNEQFF TGTGCCAGCAGCTTAGATTCAGGGGCCGGCTACAATGAGCAGTTCTTC
NA TRBJ1-4 NA TRBV19 CASSIVRPRNEKLFF TGTGCCAGTAGTATAGTCCGTCCCCGGAATGAAAAACTGTTTTTT
NA TRBJ1-4 NA TRBV28 CASRRNEKLFF TGTGCCAGCAGACGTAATGAAAAACTGTTTTTT
once TRBJ1-1 NA TRBV2 CASSGPEYSTDDKAFF TGTGCCAGCAGCGGACCCGAATATTCTACAGACGACAAAGCTTTCTTT
NA TRBJ1-5 NA TRBV18 CASSPRTDNQPQHF TGTGCCAGCTCACCGCGCACGGATAATCAGCCCCAGCATTTT
NA TRBJ2-7 NA TRBV5-1 CASSFDPGGISQYF TGCGCCAGCAGCTTTGACCCGGGTGGGATCAGTCAGTACTTC
NA TRBJ1-5 NA TRBV2 CASSKQGGYQPQHF TGTGCCAGCAGTAAACAGGGAGGCTATCAGCCCCAGCATTTT
NA TRBJ2-5 NA TRBV6-1 CASSEARRGETQYF TGTGCCAGCAGTGAAGCGCGTCGTGGAGAGACCCAGTACTTC
NA TRBJ1-3 NA TRBV7-2 CASSLISDSGNTIYF TGTGCCAGCAGCTTAATCAGCGACTCTGGAAACACCATATATTTT
NA TRBJ2-5 NA TRBV10-3 CAISEGGRETQYF TGTGCCATCAGTGAGGGGGGTAGGGAGACCCAGTACTTC
once TRBJ1-5 TRBD1 TRBV2 CASSQRLGQYSNQPQHF TGTGCCAGCAGTCAAAGACTGGGACAGTATAGCAATCAGCCCCAGCATTTT
NA TRBJ2-7 TRBD2 TRBV7-4 CASSLRAGGRSYEQYF TGTGCCAGCAGCTTACGGGCGGGGGGACGCTCCTACGAGCAGTACTTC
NA TRBJ1-5 TRBD1 TRBV6-1 CASRGQGESQPQHF TGTGCCAGCAGAGGACAGGGAGAGAGTCAGCCCCAGCATTTT
NA TRBJ1-1 NA TRBV20-1 CSASASREAFF TGCAGTGCTAGCGCCAGCCGGGAAGCTTTCTTT
NA TRBJ2-7 TRBD1 TRBV18 CASSPDRGAYEQYF TGTGCCAGCTCACCAGACAGGGGAGCCTACGAGCAGTACTTC
NA TRBJ1-6 TRBD1 TRBV6-1 CASSPRDRANSPLHF TGTGCCAGCAGTCCCCGGGACAGGGCCAATTCACCCCTCCACTTT
NA TRBJ1-3 NA TRBV5-1 CASSPERRGSGNTIYF TGCGCCAGCAGCCCGGAGAGAAGGGGGTCTGGAAACACCATATATTTT
NA TRBJ1-3 NA TRBV20-1 CSAEGGNTIYF TGCAGTGCAGAGGGTGGAAACACCATATATTTT
NA TRBJ1-2 NA TRBV6-5 CASSPGYDGYTF TGTGCCAGCAGTCCAGGGTACGATGGCTACACCTTC
NA TRBJ2-1 NA TRBV5-1 CASSLAPMYEQFF TGCGCCAGCAGCTTGGCCCCAATGTATGAGCAGTTCTTC
NA TRBJ2-1 NA TRBV19 CASSIGQSSYNEQFF TGTGCCAGTAGTATAGGCCAGAGCTCCTACAATGAGCAGTTCTTC
NA TRBJ1-2 NA TRBV5-8 CASSLTGRGGYGYTF TGTGCCAGCAGCCTGACCGGCCGGGGGGGCTATGGCTACACCTTC
NA TRBJ1-4 NA TRBV5-5 CASSLGSSGEKLFF TGTGCCAGCAGCTTGGGGTCATCTGGGGAAAAACTGTTTTTT
once TRBJ2-1 TRBD2 TRBV5-8 CASSFLAGFFDEQFF TGTGCCAGCAGCTTTTTAGCGGGGTTCTTTGATGAGCAGTTCTTC
NA TRBJ1-1 TRBD1 TRBV7-9 CASSPRGVNTEAFF TGTGCCAGCAGTCCCAGGGGGGTGAACACTGAAGCTTTCTTT
NA TRBJ2-7 NA TRBV2 CASSENQGSNSYEQYF TGTGCCAGCAGTGAGAATCAGGGTTCCAACTCCTACGAGCAGTACTTC
NA TRBJ1-1 NA TRBV7-8 CASSSGTEIMNTEAFF TGTGCCAGCAGCTCGGGGACTGAGATTATGAACACTGAAGCTTTCTTT
few TRBJ1-2 NA TRBV7-9 CASSFSMGRGSYTF TGTGCCAGCAGCTTTTCCATGGGCCGGGGAAGCTACACCTTC